This T cell receptor (beta chain) appears in the sequencing data of a study of cytomegalovirus exposure and HLA in healthy donors. Study summary: A preliminary data release comprised tens of millions of unique TCRs obtained from HLA-typed donors.

As for this clone: Its antigen is unidentified.

Amplification used 60 Vbeta primers and 13 Jbeta primers. Libraries were prepared by immunoSEQ multiplex PCR; TCRdb keeps only in-frame clonotypes and omits some of them. The table lists some 200,000 clones. Study-wide results and caveats: Productive rates of about 87% or about 30% were seen for most TCR beta V segments in an earlier analysis. V- and J-gene trimming in TCR beta was tied to a missense DCLRE1C variant by an analysis performed later. A few chains linked to CMV were shown in vitro to be specific for CMV antigens.

The CDR3 length is 16 residues. The V end lost 2 bases, the J end lost 5 bases, and 16 bases lay between the germline ends. CDR1 is MNHEY and CDR2 is SVGAGI in the germline V gene. The specimen sequenced was PBMCs. The source of this sequence is a girl aged 2 to 10 in good health and CMV-seropositive. V and J are TRBV6-5 and TRBJ1-5; D perhaps matches TRBD1 (6 bases). DNA for the CDR3: TGTGCCAGCAGTTACAAGCCAGGGGCAAAGGATCAGCCCCAGCATTTT. The encoded protein is CASSYKPGAKDQPQHF.